The clone carrying this T cell receptor beta chain came up a few times. What it binds is not known. The authors ran a second PCR of about 7 to 11 cycles using a sample-barcoded 5' primer and a J-beta primer mix. TCRdb re-called the 5' RACE reads through MiXCR, storing one row per CDR3 protein. The data contain over a million distinct CDR3 sequences, 20% to 25% of them singletons. This sample stems from a study of blood T cells in healthy people across ages. Whole-study results and caveats: PBMCs went unsorted, and a conclusive naive versus antigen-experienced comparison was therefore prevented.

This CDR3 is built from 10 residues. Trimming took 4 bases from V and 13 from J, leaving 13 bases between them. CDR1 SQVTM and CDR2 ANQGSEA come from the germline V gene. It was approximately 10 milliliters of peripheral blood that were drawn from each donor. These records were also assigned to another study, of T cells of mothers and their children. That report notes: Mothers gave over 8 million TCR beta CDR3 reads each, and children some 3 million each.

The sample comprised blood. The V and J genes are TRBV29-1 and TRBJ1-2; maybe TRBD1 (5 bases). This receptor was identified in a girl between 2 and 10 years old in good health. The CDR3 coding sequence is TGCAGCGTTGCTCAGCGGGACCCCACCTTC. Amino acids: CSVAQRDPTF.